The 2 T cell receptor beta chains in this list originate from one sample, sequenced in a study of human T cells and chemical hapten exposure. TCRdb reprocessed the RACE reads via MiXCR and lists one record per CDR3 protein. Found here are about 50,000 distinct CDR3 sequences, approximately 4.5% of them singletons; the top ten hold approximately 1.5%. Time point: healthy volunteer bleed at 2 weeks. The template was total RNA from unfractionated whole blood. The sequenced material came from whole blood. The receptors come from a female donor in good health. Some clones in this sample may be carry-over from other donors' samples.

The table lists this clonotype with many counts. The chain uses TRBV4-3 and TRBJ1-1; D unresolved. CDR3 size: 14 residues. The V gene's germline CDR1 is LGHNA and CDR2 YSLEER. The germline V and J ends were trimmed by 3 bases and 4 bases, with 12 bases remaining between them. The CDR3 DNA follows: TGCGCCAGCAGCCAGTTTGGTCGGGGCACTGAAGCTTTCTTT. It translates to CASSQFGRGTEAFF.

In this sample, this clonotype turned up many times. This rearrangement joins TRBV5-6 to TRBJ1-1, with D possibly matching TRBD1 (5 bases). Trimming removed 2 bases at V and 5 bases at J, with 22 bases between. The V gene's germline CDR1 is SGHDT and CDR2 YYEEEE. The CDR3 is made up of 17 amino acids. This CDR3 reads CASSFSGTPRSWTEAFF. The CDR3 DNA follows: TGTGCCAGCAGCTTTTCCGGGACCCCTAGAAGTTGGACTGAAGCTTTCTTT.